This T cell receptor beta chain was captured by sequencing in a study of T cells after yellow fever vaccination. At the level of the study: When fractions had low cell numbers, they were prepared with SMART-Seq v4 Ultra Low Input. Study-level points and caveats: Re-detected after boosting: most primary clones, 96% of CD4 and roughly 88% of CD8.

This clonotype was seen more than once but under ten times. Its target is not known. Trimming pared 6 bases from V and 0 bases from J, leaving 18 bases between. The CDR3 has 16 residues. CDR1 and CDR2 (germline): MNHEY, SVGEGT. Researchers made TCR cDNA using 5'RACE template switching, and this step added a universal primer site and UMIs. One entry per CDR3 protein, called by TCRdb with MiXCR from the 5' RACE reads. The data show approximately 330,000 distinct CDR3 sequences, about an eighth seen once. V usage is TRBV6-2 or TRBV6-3 and J usage is TRBJ2-7, with D maybe TRBD2 (5 bases). Here the sequenced sample was CD4+ T cells sorted from PBMCs, taken 15 days after the yellow fever booster vaccination. This clonotype was sampled from a young man who received the YFV17D yellow fever vaccine. The CDR3: CASSQLGLAFSYEQYV. The CDR3 DNA follows: TGTGCCAGCAGCCAGCTGGGTCTAGCCTTCTCCTACGAGCAGTACGTC.